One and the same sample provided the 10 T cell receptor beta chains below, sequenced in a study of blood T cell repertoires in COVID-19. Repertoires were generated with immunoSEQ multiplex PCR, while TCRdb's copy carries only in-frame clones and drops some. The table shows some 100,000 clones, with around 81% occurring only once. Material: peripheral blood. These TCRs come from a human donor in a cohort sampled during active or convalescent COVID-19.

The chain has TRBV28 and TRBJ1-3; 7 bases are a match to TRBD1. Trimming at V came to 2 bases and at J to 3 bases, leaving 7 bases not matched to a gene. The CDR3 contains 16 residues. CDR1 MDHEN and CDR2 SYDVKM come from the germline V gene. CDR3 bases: TGTGCCAGCAGTTTAAATGGGGGACAGTATGGAAACACCATATATTTT. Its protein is CASSLNGGQYGNTIYF.

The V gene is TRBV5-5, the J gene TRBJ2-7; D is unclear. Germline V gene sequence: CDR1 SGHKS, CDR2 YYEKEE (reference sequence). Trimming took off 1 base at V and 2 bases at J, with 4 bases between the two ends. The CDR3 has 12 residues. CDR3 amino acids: CASSLLTYEQYF. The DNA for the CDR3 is TGTGCCAGCAGCTTGTTAACCTACGAGCAGTACTTC.

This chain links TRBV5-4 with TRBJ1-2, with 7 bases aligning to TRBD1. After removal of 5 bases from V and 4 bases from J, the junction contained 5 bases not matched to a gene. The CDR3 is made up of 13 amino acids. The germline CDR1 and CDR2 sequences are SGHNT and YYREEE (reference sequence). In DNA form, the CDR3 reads TGTGCCAGCAGTTGGGACAGCAGCTATGGCTACACCTTC. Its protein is CASSWDSSYGYTF. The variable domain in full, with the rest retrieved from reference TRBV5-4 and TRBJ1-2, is ETGVTQSPTHLIKTRGQQVTLRCSSQSGHNTVSWYQQALGQGPQFIFQYYREEENGRGNFPPRFSGLQFPNYSSELNVNALELDDSALYLCASSWDSSYGYTFGSGTRLTVV.

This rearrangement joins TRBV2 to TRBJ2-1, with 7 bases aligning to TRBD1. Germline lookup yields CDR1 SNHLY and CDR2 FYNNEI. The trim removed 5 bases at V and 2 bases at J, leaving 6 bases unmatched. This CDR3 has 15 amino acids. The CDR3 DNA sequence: TGTGCCAGCAGTTTACAGGGGTCCGCCTACAATGAGCAGTTCTTC. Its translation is CASSLQGSAYNEQFF.

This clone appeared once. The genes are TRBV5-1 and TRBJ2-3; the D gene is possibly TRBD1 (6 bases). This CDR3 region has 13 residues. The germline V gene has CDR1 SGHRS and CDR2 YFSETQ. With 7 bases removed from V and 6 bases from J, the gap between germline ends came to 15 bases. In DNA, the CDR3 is TGCGCCAGCGGAACAGGGTTTCAGGATACGCAGTATTTT. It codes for CASGTGFQDTQYF.

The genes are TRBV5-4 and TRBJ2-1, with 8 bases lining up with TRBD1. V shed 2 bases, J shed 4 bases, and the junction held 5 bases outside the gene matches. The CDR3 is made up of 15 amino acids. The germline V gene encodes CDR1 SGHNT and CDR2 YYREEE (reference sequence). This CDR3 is CASSFVRDRYNEQFF. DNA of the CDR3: TGTGCCAGCAGCTTTGTCCGGGACAGGTACAATGAGCAGTTCTTC. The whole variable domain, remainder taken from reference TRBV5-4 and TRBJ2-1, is ETGVTQSPTHLIKTRGQQVTLRCSSQSGHNTVSWYQQALGQGPQFIFQYYREEENGRGNFPPRFSGLQFPNYSSELNVNALELDDSALYLCASSFVRDRYNEQFFGPGTRLTVL.

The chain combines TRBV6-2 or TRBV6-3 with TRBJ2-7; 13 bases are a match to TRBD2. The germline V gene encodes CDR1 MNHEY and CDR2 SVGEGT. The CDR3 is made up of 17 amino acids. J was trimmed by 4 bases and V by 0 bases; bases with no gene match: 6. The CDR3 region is CASSYSLGLAGLYEQYF. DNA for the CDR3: TGTGCCAGCAGTTACTCCCTGGGACTAGCGGGATTGTACGAGCAGTACTTC.

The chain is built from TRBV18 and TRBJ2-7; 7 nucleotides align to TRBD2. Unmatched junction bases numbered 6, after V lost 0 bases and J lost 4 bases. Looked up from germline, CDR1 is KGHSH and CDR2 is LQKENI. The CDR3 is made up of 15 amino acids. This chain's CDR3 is CASSPPSGRGYEQYF. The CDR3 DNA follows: TGTGCCAGCTCACCACCCTCAGGGAGGGGATACGAGCAGTACTTC.

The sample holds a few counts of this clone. CDR3 in DNA: TGTGCCAGCAGTGAGGTCAGGGCCAACACTGAAGCTTTCTTT. This encodes CASSEVRANTEAFF. This sequence joins TRBV2 and TRBJ1-1; D possibly corresponds to TRBD1 (5 bases). The CDR3 runs to 14 residues. Trimming stripped 3 bases from V and 2 bases from J, with 10 bases between. Germline V gene data show CDR1 as SNHLY and CDR2 as FYNNEI.

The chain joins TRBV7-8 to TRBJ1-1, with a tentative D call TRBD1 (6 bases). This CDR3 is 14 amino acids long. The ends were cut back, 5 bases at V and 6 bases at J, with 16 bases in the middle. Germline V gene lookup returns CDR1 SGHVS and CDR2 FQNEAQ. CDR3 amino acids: CASSPQGGLSEAFF. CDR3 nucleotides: TGTGCCAGCAGCCCACAGGGAGGGCTCTCTGAAGCTTTCTTT.